This T cell receptor (beta chain) is drawn from a study of blood T cell repertoires in COVID-19 (dated by TCRdb to the early 2020s). About the investigation overall: Samples covering the acute and convalescent phases of COVID-19 were provided by collaborators in the United States, Italy and Spain. The material from the prospective study consisted of cDNA or gDNA derived from T cells, B-cell-depleted T cells, or PBMCs. The dataset comprised deeply sampled blood TCRbeta repertoires from subjects exposed to, actively infected with, or recovered from COVID-19. The repertoires were made available in a free public database intended to serve as a resource for research on the immune response to SARS-CoV-2. Samples came from the ongoing ImmuneRACE study (first 160 participants) plus 1,254 subjects from 6 global collaborators. Nearly every sample came with metadata listing a de-identified subject ID, COVID-19 status, age in years and sex. Where available, HLA class I and class II types were taken from metadata supplied by the sample provider and were not determined by assay-based typing.

On this clone: What antigen it recognizes has not been identified. No quality values exist for individual bases; no much larger clone is one base distant.

Study-wide findings and limitations: The amount of clinical and demographic metadata varied by source and participant and was provided uncurated.

Participants in the prospective study were enrolled through a virtual design, were aged 18 to 89 years, and lived in roughly 26 United States geographic areas. Cohort assignment in the prospective study relied on participant-reported clinical history from a screening survey and a study questionnaire. Exposed participants had been in contact, within 2 weeks of entering the study, with a person who had a PCR-confirmed or clinician-diagnosed case of COVID-19. In the prospective study, mobile phlebotomists collected whole blood, serum and a nasopharyngeal or oropharyngeal swab from each participant. Over a roughly 2-month period, participants in the prospective study had the option of providing additional blood draws and questionnaires. Blood samples from the prospective study were shipped frozen or at room temperature prior to DNA extraction. Its CDR3 holds 17 amino acids, cysteine through phenylalanine. This entry keeps only the CDR3 DNA: 51 bases, framed from base 1. Sequences LGHNA (CDR1) and YNFKEQ (CDR2) are obtained from the germline V gene. V trim: 1 base; J trim: 3 bases; unmatched bases: 11.

TCRbeta CDR3 regions were amplified from genomic DNA using the immunoSEQ Assay, a bias-controlled multiplex PCR. The paper's data handling went like this. Within the assay, amplification of reference gene primers was used to estimate how many nucleated cells each sample contained. To quantify the absolute abundance of each unique TCRbeta CDR3 rearrangement, sequence reads were collapsed and filtered. For each sample, productive Simpson clonality was calculated as the square root of Simpson's diversity index across productive rearrangements. The clones in this table, taken by TCRdb from immuneACCESS, are in-frame only. Not every clone is retained; where verified, under half of the shortfall comes from an unresolved V gene, and the cause of the rest is unknown. V, J and clone size reflect that table, while D and trimming were determined from the DNA. The sample table holds 350,000 or so clones, of which roughly 90% were seen once. Jointly, the top ten make up around 0.92% of the sample.

The TCR originated in a woman aged 30 to 39 who had been exposed to COVID-19. The chain uses TRBV4-2 and TRBJ2-7; 8 of the junction bases match TRBD2. Input material: PBMCs or T cells enriched from blood (not recorded which). The sequenced DNA is TGTGCCAGCAGCCAAGGGGGGGGACTAGGTAGGGACTACGAGCAGTACTTC. It translates to CASSQGGGLGRDYEQYF.